The 20 T cell receptor beta chains below all came from one sample that was sequenced in a study of blood T cell repertoires in COVID-19. Using immunoSEQ multiplex PCR, the repertoire was profiled, and TCRdb retains in-frame clones only, with some absent. This sample carries some 290,000 clones, 90% of them seen once, and the ten largest clones take roughly 1%. Sequences were obtained from peripheral blood. The receptors were sampled from a woman between 35 and 50 years old with COVID-19, enrolled during active disease.

The chain joins TRBV28 to TRBJ1-5; D ambiguous. Per germline, CDR1 MDHEN and CDR2 SYDVKM. CDR3 size: 15 residues. Trimming took off 4 bases at V and 0 bases at J, with 10 bases between the two ends. This CDR3 is CASSSDIYSNQPQHF. The CDR3 DNA sequence: TGTGCCAGCAGTTCAGACATCTATAGCAATCAGCCCCAGCATTTT.

The chain links TRBV28 to TRBJ1-5; TRBD1 might be the D (6 bases). CDR1 MDHEN and CDR2 SYDVKM come from the germline V gene. Trimming cost V 3 bases and J 5 bases, with 14 bases left between them. This CDR3 is 15 amino acids long. In DNA, the CDR3 is TGTGCCAGCAGTTTGCCGACAGGAGACCATCAGCCCCAGCATTTT. This gives the protein CASSLPTGDHQPQHF.

This clone was seen just once. The V call is TRBV7-2, the J call TRBJ1-5, with a tentative D call TRBD1 (6 bases). The V and J ends lost 5 bases and 9 bases respectively, with 17 bases between them. Germline values: CDR1 SGHTA, CDR2 FQGNSA. This CDR3 spans 14 amino acids. CDR3 coding DNA: TGTGCCAGCAGCCCAGGAGGGGGGGATCGGCCCCAGCATTTT. This codes for CASSPGGGDRPQHF. Drawing the rest from reference TRBV7-2 and TRBJ1-5, the complete variable domain is GAGVSQSPSNKVTEKGKDVELRCDPISGHTALYWYRQSLGQGLEFLIYFQGNSAPDKSGLPSDRFSAERTGGSVSTLTIQRTQQEDSAVYLCASSPGGGDRPQHFGDGTRLSIL.

The J gene is TRBJ1-4, the V gene TRBV15, with D hard to call. The germline V gene encodes CDR1 LNHNV and CDR2 YYDKDF (reference sequence). V was clipped by 5 bases and J by 0 bases, with 16 bases between them. The length of the CDR3 is 17 residues. CDR3 nucleotide sequence: TGTGCCACCAGCGTCGGGCGGGGAAAAGCAACTAATGAAAAACTGTTTTTT. Translation gives CATSVGRGKATNEKLFF.

The rearrangement links TRBV6-6 to TRBJ2-1; D not resolved. Trimming took off 7 bases at V and 7 bases at J, with 8 bases between the two ends. CDR1 and CDR2 (germline): MNHNY, SVGAGI (reference sequence). This CDR3 region has 11 residues. CDR3 protein: CASTEVNEQFF. The CDR3 DNA follows: TGTGCCAGCACCGAGGTTAATGAGCAGTTCTTC.

The chain uses TRBV6-2 or TRBV6-3 and TRBJ1-1; D gene unclear. Trimming stripped 6 bases from V and 1 base from J, with 9 bases between. This CDR3 has 13 residues. Germline-derived CDR1 and CDR2 are MNHEY and SVGEGT. The CDR3 spells CASSTVRNTEAFF. DNA of the CDR3: TGTGCCAGCAGCACGGTGAGGAACACTGAAGCTTTCTTT.

This chain joins TRBV7-9 and TRBJ2-5; 8 bases align to TRBD1. Germline values: CDR1 SEHNR, CDR2 FQNEAQ (reference sequence). J gave up 4 bases and V 3 bases, and 1 base lay outside the gene matches. This CDR3 has 13 amino acids. The CDR3 DNA sequence: TGTGCCAGCAGCTTTCAGGGGGCAGAGACCCAGTACTTC. Its translation is CASSFQGAETQYF.

This chain links TRBV5-1 with TRBJ2-7; 9 bases align to TRBD1. V shed 0 bases, J shed 5 bases, and the junction held 6 bases outside the gene matches. This CDR3 contains 15 residues. Germline assignment: CDR1 SGHRS and CDR2 YFSETQ. This CDR3 reads CASSLAWDRVNEQYF. In DNA form, the CDR3 reads TGCGCCAGCAGCTTGGCCTGGGACAGGGTTAACGAGCAGTACTTC.

This chain uses TRBV5-1 with TRBJ2-2; the D gene is possibly TRBD1 (6 bases). In germline, CDR1 is SGHRS, CDR2 YFSETQ. V gave up 4 bases and J gave up 1 base, with 8 bases separating them. The CDR3 runs to 14 residues. The CDR3 loop is CASSKDRNTGELFF. CDR3 coding DNA: TGCGCCAGCAGCAAGGACAGGAACACCGGGGAGCTGTTTTTT.

The CDR3 bases are TGTGCCAGCAGCAACCGGGACAGGGGGGGAAACATTCAGTACTTC. The encoded protein is CASSNRDRGGNIQYF. This chain links TRBV5-4 with TRBJ2-4, with 11 bases fitting TRBD1. CDR3 length: 15 amino acids. Germline lookup yields CDR1 SGHNT and CDR2 YYREEE (reference sequence). V lost 4 bases and J lost 6; bases outside the gene matches: 6.

The rearrangement uses TRBV29-1 and TRBJ2-7; 10 bases fit TRBD2. The germline CDR1 and CDR2 sequences are SQVTM and ANQGSEA. V trimming: 4 bases; J trimming: 3 bases; junction bases outside the gene matches: 6. There are 14 residues in the CDR3. The chain's CDR3 is CSVAGTSDRYEQYF. The DNA for the CDR3 is TGCAGCGTTGCGGGGACTAGCGACCGCTACGAGCAGTACTTC.

This rearrangement joins TRBV4-3 to TRBJ1-4, with 7 bases identical to TRBD1. Germline trimming cut 4 bases from V and 0 bases from J; bases unmatched to any gene: 11. Looked up from germline, CDR1 is LGHNA and CDR2 is YSLEER. CDR3 length: 18 amino acids. CDR3 residues: CASSPLKGAGATNEKLFF. CDR3 coding DNA: TGCGCCAGCAGCCCATTAAAGGGGGCTGGAGCAACTAATGAAAAACTGTTTTTT.

This chain connects TRBV6-6 to TRBJ1-1; TRBD1 matches at 8 bases. V shed 6 bases and J 4 bases; nucleotides not matched to a gene: 7. Germline V gene lookup returns CDR1 MNHNY and CDR2 SVGAGI (reference sequence). CDR3 length: 14 amino acids. The CDR3 is CASRTGARGTEAFF. The CDR3 nucleotides are TGTGCCAGCAGGACAGGGGCTAGGGGCACTGAAGCTTTCTTT.

CDR3 loop: CASSRGTGGAVTEAFF. DNA of the CDR3: TGTGCCAGCAGCAGGGGGACAGGGGGCGCGGTCACTGAAGCTTTCTTT. The chain uses TRBV5-5 and TRBJ1-1; 12 bases agree with TRBD1. CDR1 SGHKS and CDR2 YYEKEE come from the germline V gene (reference sequence). CDR3 length: 16 amino acids. V shed 4 bases and J 4 bases; nucleotides not matched to a gene: 8.

The J gene is TRBJ2-1, the V gene TRBV28, with D perhaps matching TRBD1 (6 bases). CDR1 is MDHEN and CDR2 is SYDVKM in the germline V gene. Trimming shortened V by 4 bases and J by 9 bases, and 16 bases separated the two germline ends. CDR3 size: 14 residues. The CDR3 DNA sequence: TGTGCCAGCAGTTCTCGGTGGGGGCCGTCTGAGCAGTTCTTC. Its translation: CASSSRWGPSEQFF. Based on the CDR3 plus reference TRBV28 and TRBJ2-1, the full variable domain is DVKVTQSSRYLVKRTGEKVFLECVQDMDHENMFWYRQDPGLGLRLIYFSYDVKMKEKGDIPEGYSVSREKKERFSLILESASTNQTSMYLCASSSRWGPSEQFFGPGTRLTVL.

The chain employs TRBV19 and TRBJ2-5, with TRBD2 identical over 8 bases. The CDR3 spans 13 residues. V shed 6 bases, J shed 4 bases, and the junction held 4 bases outside the gene matches. Germline V gene sequence: CDR1 LNHDA, CDR2 SQIVND (reference sequence). Written as DNA, the CDR3 is TGTGCCAGTAGCCGGGGGGGAGGAGAGACCCAGTACTTC. Encoded protein: CASSRGGGETQYF.

The chain recombines TRBV18 with TRBJ1-1; 9 bases are a match to TRBD1. CDR3 length: 16 residues. Germline CDR1 and CDR2: KGHSH and LQKENI. Trimming removed 3 bases from V and 1 base from J; junction bases left unmatched: 6. Written as DNA, the CDR3 is TGTGCCAGCTCACCCCCGGGACAGGGTGCGAACACTGAAGCTTTCTTT. It specifies CASSPPGQGANTEAFF.

V and J are TRBV19 and TRBJ2-2; TRBD1 matches at 8 bases. CDR1 LNHDA and CDR2 SQIVND come from the germline V gene (reference sequence). The ends lost 10 bases at V and 2 bases at J; junction bases unmatched: 6. This CDR3 is 14 amino acids long. The chain's CDR3 is CATRQGRNTGELFF. CDR3 sequence (DNA): TGTGCCACCCGACAGGGGAGAAACACCGGGGAGCTGTTTTTT.

The V and J genes are TRBV30 and TRBJ1-2; 10 positions agree with TRBD1. The germline gives CDR1 GTSNPN, CDR2 SVGIG (reference sequence). The CDR3 extends over 15 amino acids. V lost 3 bases and J lost 7; bases outside the gene matches: 11. This CDR3 is CAWRDYDRGLSGYTF. CDR3 bases: TGTGCCTGGAGGGATTACGACAGGGGGCTTTCTGGCTACACCTTC.

This clone was seen just once. The gene calls are TRBV6-1 and TRBJ1-4; TRBD1 is a possible D gene (5 bases). This CDR3 region has 16 residues. Germline-derived CDR1 and CDR2 are MNHNS and SASEGT. The germline V and J ends were trimmed by 5 bases and 5 bases, with 18 bases remaining between them. The DNA of the CDR3 is TGTGCCAGCAGTCAAGGCGGGGAGGGGATGAATGAAAAACTGTTTTTT. Translating it yields CASSQGGEGMNEKLFF.